This T cell receptor (beta chain) comes out of a study of Ad26.COV2.S vaccination and SARS-CoV-2 variants. At the level of the study: A COV1001 Ad26.COV2.S trial-arm participant provided the sample. Dosing was one shot or two shots 56 days apart.

This clone occurred once. Other DNA sequences in this sample translate to the same CDR3. CDR1 is SGHTA, CDR2 FQGTGA, per germline. The CDR3 extends over 13 amino acids. V lost 5 bases and J 6 bases, leaving 10 bases between the germline ends. Stated treatment: some 19 received Ad26.COV2.S at low or high dose, single or two shots; about 5 received placebo; per-sample allocation not given. Each sample was drawn 63 days after the first injection (of vaccine or placebo). Produced via immunoSEQ multiplex PCR; TCRdb's table is partial and in-frame only. The sample carries around 250,000 clones, 87% recorded once.

The genes are TRBV7-3 and TRBJ2-2; maybe TRBD1 (6 bases). Sample: peripheral blood, taken in a trial of Ad26.COV2.S vaccine versus placebo. The clonotype originates from a person aged 18 to 65 who received the Ad26.COV2.S COVID-19 vaccine or a placebo. The CDR3 nucleotides read TGTGCCAGCAGCCTCACAGGGTCCGGGGAGCTGTTTTTT. Translation: CASSLTGSGELFF.